These T cell receptor beta chains were read from a single sample in a study of regulatory dendritic cells for organ transplantation. TCRdb's copy holds only in-frame clones and misses some; the assay was immunoSEQ multiplex PCR. In the table there are thousands of clones, 59% of which are singletons. Their antigen targets remain unknown. The sample taken for sequencing was memory CD8+ T cells from blood cultured with dendritic cells. The source of these receptors is a human donor in good health. Each CDR3 is given with its conserved first and last residue. The order of the fields is D gene, clone size, J gene, V gene, CDR3 protein, CDR3 DNA. A D gene is named only where the DNA matches it firmly. Not every row has a clone size; where given, it reads once, few, many or a size class.

TRBD1,.,TRBJ2-7,TRBV9,CASSVGGTGYEQYF,TGTGCCAGCAGCGTAGGAGGGACAGGGTACGAGCAGTACTTC
TRBD2,.,TRBJ2-1,TRBV4-1,CASSQLAGDNEQFF,TGCGCCAGCAGCCAACTAGCGGGGGACAATGAGCAGTTCTTC
.,.,TRBJ1-2,TRBV25-1,CASSGVLQGNYYGYTF,TGTGCCAGCAGTGGAGTCCTCCAGGGGAATTACTATGGCTACACCTTC
TRBD1,few,TRBJ1-1,TRBV11-3,CASSSTRQGVNTEAFF,TGTGCCAGCAGCTCTACCAGACAGGGGGTGAACACTGAAGCTTTCTTT
.,.,TRBJ1-5,TRBV6-1,CASSEALHRNQPQHF,TGTGCCAGCAGTGAGGCCCTACACAGAAATCAGCCCCAGCATTTT
.,.,TRBJ1-3,TRBV4-3,CASSQDLGSSGNTIYF,TGCGCCAGCAGCCAAGACCTGGGGAGCTCTGGAAACACCATATATTTT
.,.,TRBJ2-2,TRBV7-9,CASSYAGELFF,TGTGCCAGCAGTTACGCGGGGGAGCTGTTTTTT
TRBD2,.,TRBJ2-2,TRBV9,CASSVALAGLGGELFF,TGTGCCAGCAGCGTAGCTCTAGCGGGGCTTGGTGGGGAGCTGTTTTTT
.,.,TRBJ2-7,TRBV5-1,CASSVGDNTYEQYF,TGCGCCAGCAGCGTAGGGGACAACACCTACGAGCAGTACTTC
.,few,TRBJ1-1,TRBV5-1,CASSLAGGYTEAFF,TGCGCCAGCAGCTTGGCAGGAGGGTACACTGAAGCTTTCTTT
.,few,TRBJ1-2,TRBV7-9,CASSLSDYGYTF,TGTGCCAGCAGCTTAAGCGACTATGGCTACACCTTC
.,few,TRBJ1-1,TRBV2,CASSPSRGDGTEAFF,TGTGCCAGCAGCCCGTCTCGCGGGGACGGCACTGAAGCTTTCTTT